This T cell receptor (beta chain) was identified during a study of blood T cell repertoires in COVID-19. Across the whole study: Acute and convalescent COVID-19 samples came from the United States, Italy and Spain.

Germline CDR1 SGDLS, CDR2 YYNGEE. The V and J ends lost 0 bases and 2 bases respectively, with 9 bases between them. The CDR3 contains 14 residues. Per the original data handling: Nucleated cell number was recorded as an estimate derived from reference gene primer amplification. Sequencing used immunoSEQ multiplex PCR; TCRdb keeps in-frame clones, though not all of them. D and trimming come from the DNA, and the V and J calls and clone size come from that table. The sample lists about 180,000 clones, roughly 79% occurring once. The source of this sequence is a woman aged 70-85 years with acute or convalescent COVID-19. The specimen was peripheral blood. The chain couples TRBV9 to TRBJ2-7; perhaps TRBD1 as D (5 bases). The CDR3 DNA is TGTGCCAGCAGCGTAGACGCAGGGACCTACGAGCAGTACTTC. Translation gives CASSVDAGTYEQYF. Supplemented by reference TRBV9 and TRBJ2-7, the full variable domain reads DSGVTQTPKHLITATGQRVTLRCSPRSGDLSVYWYQQSLDQGLQFLIQYYNGEERAKGNILERFSAQQFPDLHSELNLSSLELGDSALYFCASSVDAGTYEQYFGPGTRLTVT.